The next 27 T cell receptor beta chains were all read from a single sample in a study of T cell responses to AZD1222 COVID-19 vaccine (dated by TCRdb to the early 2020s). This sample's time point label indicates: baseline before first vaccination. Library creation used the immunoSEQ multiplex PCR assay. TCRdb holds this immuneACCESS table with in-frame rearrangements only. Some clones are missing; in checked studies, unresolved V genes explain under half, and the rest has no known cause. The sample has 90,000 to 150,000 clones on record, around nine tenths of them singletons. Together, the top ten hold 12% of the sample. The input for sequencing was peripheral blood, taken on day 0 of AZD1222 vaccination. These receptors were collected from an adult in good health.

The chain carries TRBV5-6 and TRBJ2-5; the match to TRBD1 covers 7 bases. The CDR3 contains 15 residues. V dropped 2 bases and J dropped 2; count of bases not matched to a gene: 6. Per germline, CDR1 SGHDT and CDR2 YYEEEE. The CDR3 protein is CASSFTGVGQETQYF. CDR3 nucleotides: TGTGCCAGCAGCTTTACAGGGGTGGGTCAAGAGACCCAGTACTTC.

CDR3 sequence: CASSEAGTGKNIQYF. DNA for the CDR3: TGTGCCAGCAGTGAAGCCGGGACAGGGAAAAACATTCAGTACTTC. V and J are TRBV6-1 and TRBJ2-4, with 9 bases lining up with TRBD1. This CDR3 is 15 amino acids long. The V and J ends lost 0 bases and 4 bases, in that order; junction bases with no gene match: 1. Germline lookup yields CDR1 MNHNS and CDR2 SASEGT.

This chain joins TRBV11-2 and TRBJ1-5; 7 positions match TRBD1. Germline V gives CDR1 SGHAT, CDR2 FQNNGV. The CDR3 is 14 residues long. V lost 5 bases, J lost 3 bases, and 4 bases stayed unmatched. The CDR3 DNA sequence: TGTGCCAGCAGCCCCGGACAGGCCAATCAGCCCCAGCATTTT. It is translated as CASSPGQANQPQHF.

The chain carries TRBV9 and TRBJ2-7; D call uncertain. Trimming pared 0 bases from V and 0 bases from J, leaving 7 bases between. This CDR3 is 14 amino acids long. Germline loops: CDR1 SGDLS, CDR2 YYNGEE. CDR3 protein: CASSVGPFSYEQYF. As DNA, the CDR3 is TGTGCCAGCAGCGTAGGACCGTTCTCCTACGAGCAGTACTTC.

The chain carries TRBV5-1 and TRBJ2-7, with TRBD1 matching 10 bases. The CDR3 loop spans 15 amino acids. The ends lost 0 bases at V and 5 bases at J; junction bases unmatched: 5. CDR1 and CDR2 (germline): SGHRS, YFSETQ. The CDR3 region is CASSLAGTGVHEQYF. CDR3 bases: TGCGCCAGCAGCTTGGCCGGGACAGGGGTCCACGAGCAGTACTTC.

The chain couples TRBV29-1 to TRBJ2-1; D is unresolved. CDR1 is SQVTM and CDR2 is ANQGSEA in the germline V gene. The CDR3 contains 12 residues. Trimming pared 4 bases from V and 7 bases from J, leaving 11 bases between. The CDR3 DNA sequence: TGCAGCGTTGTTCGATTGGTAAATGAGCAGTTCTTC. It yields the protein CSVVRLVNEQFF.

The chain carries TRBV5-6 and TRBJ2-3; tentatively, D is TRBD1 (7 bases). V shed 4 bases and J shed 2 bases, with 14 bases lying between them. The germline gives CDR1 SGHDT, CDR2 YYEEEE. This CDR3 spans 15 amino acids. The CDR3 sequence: CASSPGGQPTDTQYF. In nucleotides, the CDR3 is TGTGCCAGCAGCCCCGGGGGACAGCCCACAGATACGCAGTATTTT.

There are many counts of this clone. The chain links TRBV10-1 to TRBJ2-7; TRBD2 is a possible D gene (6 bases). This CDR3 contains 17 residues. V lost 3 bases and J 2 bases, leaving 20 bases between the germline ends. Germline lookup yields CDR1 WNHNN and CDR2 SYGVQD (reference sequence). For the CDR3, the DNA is TGCGCCAGCAGTGAAAGACGTCGCGGGAAGTCAACCTACGAGCAGTACTTC. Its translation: CASSERRRGKSTYEQYF.

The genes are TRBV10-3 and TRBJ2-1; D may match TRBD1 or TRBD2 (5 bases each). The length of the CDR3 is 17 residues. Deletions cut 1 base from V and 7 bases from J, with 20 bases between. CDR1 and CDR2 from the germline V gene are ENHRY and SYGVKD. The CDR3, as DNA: TGTGCCATCAGTGAGTGGCTAGAGGGGCTCATTGGAAATGAGCAGTTCTTC. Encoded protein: CAISEWLEGLIGNEQFF.

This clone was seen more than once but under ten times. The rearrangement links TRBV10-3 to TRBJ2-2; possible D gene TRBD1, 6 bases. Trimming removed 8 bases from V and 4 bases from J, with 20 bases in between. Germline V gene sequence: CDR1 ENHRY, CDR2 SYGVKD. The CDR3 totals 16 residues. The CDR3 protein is CAISWARGDTTGELFF. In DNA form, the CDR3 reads TGTGCCATCTCCTGGGCCAGGGGAGATACCACCGGGGAGCTGTTTTTT.

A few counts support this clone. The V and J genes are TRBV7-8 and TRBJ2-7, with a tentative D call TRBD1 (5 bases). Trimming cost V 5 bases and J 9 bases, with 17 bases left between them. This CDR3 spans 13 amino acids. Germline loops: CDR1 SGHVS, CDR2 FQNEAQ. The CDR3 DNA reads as TGTGCCAGCAGCCAGGGCCCCCCGGCTTGGCAGTACTTC. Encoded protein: CASSQGPPAWQYF.

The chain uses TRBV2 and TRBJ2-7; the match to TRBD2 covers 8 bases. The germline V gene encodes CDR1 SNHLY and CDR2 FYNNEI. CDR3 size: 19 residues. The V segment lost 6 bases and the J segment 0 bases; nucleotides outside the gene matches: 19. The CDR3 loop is CASSAPETSEHQSSYEQYF. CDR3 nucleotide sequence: TGTGCCAGCAGCGCTCCGGAGACTAGCGAGCACCAGAGCTCCTACGAGCAGTACTTC.

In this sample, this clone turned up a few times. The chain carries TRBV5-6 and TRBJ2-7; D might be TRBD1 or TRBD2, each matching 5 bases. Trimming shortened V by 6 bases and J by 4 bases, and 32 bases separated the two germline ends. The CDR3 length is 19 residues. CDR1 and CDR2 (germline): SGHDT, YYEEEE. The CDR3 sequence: CASTGKGSRQRVLGYEQYF. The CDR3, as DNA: TGTGCCAGCACCGGAAAGGGAAGCCGACAGAGGGTTTTGGGGTACGAGCAGTACTTC.

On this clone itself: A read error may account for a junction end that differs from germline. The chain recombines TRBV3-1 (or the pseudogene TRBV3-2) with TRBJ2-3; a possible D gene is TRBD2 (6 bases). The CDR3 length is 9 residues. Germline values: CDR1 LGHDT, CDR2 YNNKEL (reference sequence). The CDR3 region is CASSPPGLF. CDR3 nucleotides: TGTGCCAGCAGCCCACCGGGACTGTTT.

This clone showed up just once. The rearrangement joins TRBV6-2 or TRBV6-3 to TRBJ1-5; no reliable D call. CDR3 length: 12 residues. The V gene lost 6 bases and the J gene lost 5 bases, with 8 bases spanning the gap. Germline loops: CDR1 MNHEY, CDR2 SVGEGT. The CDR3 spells CASSPTYQPQHF. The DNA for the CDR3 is TGTGCCAGCAGCCCAACATATCAGCCCCAGCATTTT.

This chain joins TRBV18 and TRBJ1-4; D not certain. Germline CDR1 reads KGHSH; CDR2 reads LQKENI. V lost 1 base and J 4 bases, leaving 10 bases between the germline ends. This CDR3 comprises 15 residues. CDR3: CASSPLLGNNEKLFF. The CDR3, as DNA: TGTGCCAGCTCACCACTTCTTGGGAATAATGAAAAACTGTTTTTT.

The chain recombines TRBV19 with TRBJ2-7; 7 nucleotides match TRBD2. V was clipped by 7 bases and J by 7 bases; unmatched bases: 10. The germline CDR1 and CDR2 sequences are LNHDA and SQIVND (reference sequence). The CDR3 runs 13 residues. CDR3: CASMASGSWEQYF. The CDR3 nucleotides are TGTGCCAGTATGGCTAGCGGTAGTTGGGAGCAGTACTTC. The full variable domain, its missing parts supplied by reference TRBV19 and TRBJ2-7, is DGGITQSPKYLFRKEGQNVTLSCEQNLNHDAMYWYRQDPGQGLRLIYYSQIVNDFQKGDIAEGYSVSREKKESFPLTVTSAQKNPTAFYLCASMASGSWEQYFGPGTRLTVT.

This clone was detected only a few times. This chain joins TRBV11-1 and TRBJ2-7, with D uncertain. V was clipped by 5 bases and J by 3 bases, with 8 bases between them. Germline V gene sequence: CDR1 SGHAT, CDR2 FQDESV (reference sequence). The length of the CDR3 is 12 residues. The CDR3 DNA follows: TGTGCCAGCAGCCCCGGCGGCTACGAGCAGTACTTC. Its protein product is CASSPGGYEQYF.

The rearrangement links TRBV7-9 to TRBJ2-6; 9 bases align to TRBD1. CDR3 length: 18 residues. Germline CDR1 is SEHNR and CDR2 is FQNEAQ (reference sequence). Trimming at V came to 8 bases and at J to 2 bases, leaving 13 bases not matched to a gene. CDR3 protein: CASADRDRVLPGANVLTF. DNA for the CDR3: TGTGCCAGCGCGGATCGGGACAGGGTTCTACCTGGGGCCAACGTCCTGACTTTC.

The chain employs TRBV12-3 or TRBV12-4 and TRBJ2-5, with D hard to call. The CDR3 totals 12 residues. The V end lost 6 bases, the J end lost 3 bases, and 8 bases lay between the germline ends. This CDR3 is CASSLGKETQYF. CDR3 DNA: TGTGCCAGCAGCCTAGGAAAAGAGACCCAGTACTTC.

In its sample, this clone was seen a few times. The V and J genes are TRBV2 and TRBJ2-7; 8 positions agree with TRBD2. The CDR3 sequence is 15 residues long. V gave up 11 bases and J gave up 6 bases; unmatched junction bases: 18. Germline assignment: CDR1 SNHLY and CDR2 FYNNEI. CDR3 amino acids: CAASPRTGGSGEQYF. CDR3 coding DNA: TGTGCCGCCAGCCCAAGGACGGGAGGGAGTGGCGAGCAGTACTTC. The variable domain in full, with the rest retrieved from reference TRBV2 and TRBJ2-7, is EPEVTQTPSHQVTQMGQEVILRCVPISNHLYFYWYRQILGQKVEFLVSFYNNEISEKSEIFDDQFSVERPDGSNFTLKIRSTKLEDSAMYFCAASPRTGGSGEQYFGPGTRLTVT.

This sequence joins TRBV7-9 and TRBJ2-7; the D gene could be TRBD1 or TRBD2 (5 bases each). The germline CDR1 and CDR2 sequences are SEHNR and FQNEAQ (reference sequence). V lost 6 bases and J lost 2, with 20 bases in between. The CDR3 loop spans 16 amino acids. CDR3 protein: CASRSESGTNPYEQYF. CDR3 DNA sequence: TGTGCCAGCAGGTCCGAATCCGGGACGAATCCCTACGAGCAGTACTTC.

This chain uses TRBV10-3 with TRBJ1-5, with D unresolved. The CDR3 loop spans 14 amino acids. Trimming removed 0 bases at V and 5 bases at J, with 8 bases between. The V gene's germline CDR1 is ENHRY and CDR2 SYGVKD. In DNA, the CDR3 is TGTGCCATCAGTGAGTCGGGCCGGGATCAGCCCCAGCATTTT. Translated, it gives CAISESGRDQPQHF.

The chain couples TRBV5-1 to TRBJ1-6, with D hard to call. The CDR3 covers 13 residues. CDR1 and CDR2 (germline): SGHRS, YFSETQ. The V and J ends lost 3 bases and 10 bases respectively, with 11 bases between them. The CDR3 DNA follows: TGCGCCAGCAGCTCGACAACTGGGTCACCCCTCCACTTT. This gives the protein CASSSTTGSPLHF.

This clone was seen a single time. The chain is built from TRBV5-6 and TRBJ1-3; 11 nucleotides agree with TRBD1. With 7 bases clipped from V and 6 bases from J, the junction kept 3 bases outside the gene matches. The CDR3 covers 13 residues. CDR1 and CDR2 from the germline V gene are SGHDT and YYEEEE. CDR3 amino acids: CASGGQGVNTIYF. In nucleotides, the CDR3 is TGTGCCAGCGGGGGACAGGGGGTAAACACCATATATTTT. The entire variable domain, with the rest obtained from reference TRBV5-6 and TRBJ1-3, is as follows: DAGVTQSPTHLIKTRGQQVTLRCSPKSGHDTVSWYQQALGQGPQFIFQYYEEEERQRGNFPDRFSGHQFPNYSSELNVNALLLGDSALYLCASGGQGVNTIYFGEGSWLTVV.

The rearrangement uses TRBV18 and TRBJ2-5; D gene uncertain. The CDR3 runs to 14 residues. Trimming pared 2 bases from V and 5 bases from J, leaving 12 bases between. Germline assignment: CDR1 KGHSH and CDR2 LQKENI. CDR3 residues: CASSPGRQSETQYF. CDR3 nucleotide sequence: TGTGCCAGCTCACCAGGCAGGCAGTCGGAGACCCAGTACTTC.

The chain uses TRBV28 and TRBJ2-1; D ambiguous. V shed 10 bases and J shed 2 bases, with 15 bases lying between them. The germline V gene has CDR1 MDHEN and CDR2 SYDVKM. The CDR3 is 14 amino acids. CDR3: CAISGPLAYNEQFF. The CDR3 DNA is TGTGCCATCTCAGGCCCGTTGGCCTACAATGAGCAGTTCTTC.